This paragraph covers one TCR beta chain sequence. Its antigen is as yet unknown. TCRdb processed the reads anew with MiXCR; each CDR3 protein has one entry. The table lists approximately 600,000 distinct CDR3 sequences, approximately 40% of them singletons. These data belong to a study of T cell repertoires in cytomegalovirus infection. Study-wide points: Pooled public TCR beta family frequency picked out CMV carriers with the relevant HLA.

The specimen was cultured PBMCs, collected from culture after CMV antigen stimulation. The clonotype originates from a human donor in good health (CMV status not recorded). Some clones in this sample may be carry-over from other donors' samples.

The CDR3 is CASSRPGTSWVEQFF. CDR3 bases: TGTGCCAGCAGCCGTCCCGGGACTAGCTGGGTTGAGCAGTTCTTC. The J gene is TRBJ2-1, the V gene TRBV13; 9 bases are a match to TRBD2. From germline, CDR1 is PRHDT and CDR2 FYEKMQ (reference sequence). V shed 5 bases and J 9 bases; nucleotides not matched to a gene: 11. The CDR3 covers 15 residues.